What follows is one TCR beta chain and its context. The antigen is not known. Per the germline V gene, CDR1 is SGHKS and CDR2 is YYEKEE (reference sequence). The V gene end was trimmed by 3 bases and the J gene end by 6 bases; junction bases not matched to a gene: 7. This CDR3 spans 16 amino acids. The PCR employed 60 Vbeta primers together with 13 Jbeta primers. Assay used: immunoSEQ multiplex PCR; TCRdb lists only in-frame clones, some missing. The repertoire table contains 150,000 to 200,000 clones. These data are taken from a study of cytomegalovirus exposure and HLA in healthy donors. Study results and limitations: Usually a TCR sequence was rare, but some public TCRs were found in many donors. Sequencing likely generated an artifact that appeared as a cluster of highly shared sequence variants. Immune exposure data for these donors was limited to CMV serostatus.

The V and J genes are TRBV5-5 and TRBJ2-1, with 12 bases aligning to TRBD2. The sequence was obtained from a man aged 30 to 45 in good health and CMV-seronegative. Sequencing was carried out using PBMCs. The CDR3 spells CASSSSSGRAFNEQFF. The CDR3 DNA follows: TGTGCCAGCAGCTCGTCTAGCGGGAGGGCCTTCAATGAGCAGTTCTTC.